This TCR beta chain was sequenced for a study of blood T cell repertoires in COVID-19. As for the study in general: COVID-19 samples, acute and convalescent, were from the United States, Italy and Spain. Sources were T cells, B-cell-depleted T cells, or PBMCs; the material itself was cDNA or gDNA.

Per the study methods: Estimates of nucleated cell counts were drawn from the amplification of reference gene primers. Sequencing used immunoSEQ multiplex PCR; TCRdb keeps in-frame clones, though not all of them. The DNA was the basis for D and trimming; V, J and clone size are from that table. The sample lists around 250,000 clones; approximately 86% were seen once. V lost 5 bases to trimming and J lost 2 bases, with 10 bases between them. CDR1 and CDR2 from the germline V gene are SGHNT and YENEEA. This CDR3 contains 14 residues. The source material was peripheral blood. The chain couples TRBV11-3 to TRBJ2-1, with D unclear. This receptor was obtained from a man between 40 and 49 years old with active or convalescent COVID-19. The CDR3 DNA reads TGTGCCAGCAGCCCGAGCTATACCTACAATGAGCAGTTCTTC. Translation: CASSPSYTYNEQFF. Complete variable domain (other parts from reference TRBV11-3 and TRBJ2-1): EAGVVQSPRYKIIEKKQPVAFWCNPISGHNTLYWYLQNLGQGPELLIRYENEEAVDDSQLPKDRFSAERLKGVDSTLKIQPAELGDSAVYLCASSPSYTYNEQFFGPGTRLTVL.